Below are 20 T cell receptor beta chains sequenced from a single sample in a study of cytomegalovirus exposure and HLA in healthy donors (dated by TCRdb to 2017 to 2019). Libraries were prepared through the immunoSEQ multiplex PCR assay. The multiplex PCR relied on a mix of 60 forward primers for TCR Vbeta segments and 13 reverse primers for TCR Jbeta segments. Imported from immuneACCESS, the table was reduced by TCRdb to in-frame sequences with V and J called. These copies leave out some clones; in studies compared against another copy, an unresolved V gene accounts for under half, and the cause of the remainder is not known. Across this sample there are 190,000 or so clones, with about 80% seen only once. The top ten constitute roughly 0.7% of the sample. The sample taken for sequencing was PBMCs. All receptors derive from a boy aged 5-17 years in good health and CMV-seronegative.

CDR3 in amino acids: CSVESGRTLNTEAFF. The CDR3 nucleotides read TGCAGCGTTGAGTCGGGTCGAACGTTGAACACTGAAGCTTTCTTT. V gene TRBV29-1 combines with J gene TRBJ1-1; D is unresolved. The CDR3 sequence is 15 residues long. Germline V gives CDR1 SQVTM, CDR2 ANQGSEA. Trimming stripped 3 bases from V and 0 bases from J, with 14 bases between.

This clone was observed once. The chain combines TRBV7-8 with TRBJ1-5; the match to TRBD1 covers 9 bases. Germline CDR1 is SGHVS and CDR2 is FQNEAQ. The ends lost 5 bases at V and 0 bases at J; junction bases unmatched: 5. The CDR3 length is 16 residues. The CDR3 is CASSPGTGPSNQPQHF. DNA for the CDR3: TGTGCCAGCAGCCCGGGGACAGGGCCTAGCAATCAGCCCCAGCATTTT.

The chain carries TRBV7-2 and TRBJ2-5; TRBD2 matches 14 bases. The germline gives CDR1 SGHTA, CDR2 FQGNSA. Germline trimming cut 4 bases from V and 5 bases from J; bases unmatched to any gene: 9. The CDR3 is 17 amino acids. CDR3 DNA: TGTGCCAGCAGCTCGCCGGGACTAGCGGGAGTCGGGGAGACCCAGTACTTC. This codes for CASSSPGLAGVGETQYF. The variable domain in full, completed from reference TRBV7-2 and TRBJ2-5, reads GAGVSQSPSNKVTEKGKDVELRCDPISGHTALYWYRQSLGQGLEFLIYFQGNSAPDKSGLPSDRFSAERTGGSVSTLTIQRTQQEDSAVYLCASSSPGLAGVGETQYFGPGTRLLVL.

The chain has TRBV27 and TRBJ2-5; 8 nucleotides agree with TRBD1. Judging by the DNA end, TRBJ2-7 fits better; the J call may be wrong. The CDR3 loop spans 23 amino acids. Germline V gives CDR1 MNHEY, CDR2 SMNVEV (reference sequence). Here the CDR3 reads CASSLSYLRKTGDISASPYEQYF. The CDR3 DNA sequence: TGTGCCAGCAGTTTATCGTACCTCCGGAAGACAGGGGATATTTCGGCGAGTCCCTACGAGCAGTACTTC.

The chain uses TRBV19 and TRBJ2-2; 7 nucleotides line up with TRBD1. This CDR3 comprises 14 residues. In germline, CDR1 is LNHDA, CDR2 SQIVND (reference sequence). CDR3 loop: CATRTDRVGGELFF. CDR3 sequence (DNA): TGTGCTACTCGGACAGACAGGGTTGGCGGGGAGCTGTTTTTT.

The chain has TRBV11-1 and TRBJ2-7; 10 bases fit TRBD2. V lost 2 bases, J lost 3 bases, and 7 bases stayed unmatched. The length of the CDR3 is 16 residues. Germline V gene lookup returns CDR1 SGHAT and CDR2 FQDESV (reference sequence). In DNA, the CDR3 is TGTGCCAGCAGCTTAACAACTAGCGGGGTAAGCTACGAGCAGTACTTC. Amino acid sequence: CASSLTTSGVSYEQYF.

The chain combines TRBV21-1 with TRBJ2-2; the D call TRBD1 from the table was never checked on the DNA. TRBV21-1 is recorded as a pseudogene. This CDR3 region has 14 residues. The CDR3 DNA is TGTGCCAGCAGCAAAGGACAGGGGACCGGGGAGCTGTTTTTT. Translated: CASSKGQGTGELFF.

The chain uses TRBV29-1 and TRBJ1-2; D possibly corresponds to TRBD1 (5 bases). With 3 bases removed from V and 5 bases from J, the gap between germline ends came to 25 bases. The CDR3 has 17 amino acids. The germline V gene encodes CDR1 SQVTM and CDR2 ANQGSEA. The CDR3 reads CSVEARRDWENRYGYTF. CDR3 nucleotide sequence: TGCAGCGTTGAGGCGCGGAGGGACTGGGAGAATCGATATGGCTACACCTTC.

The rearrangement joins TRBV5-1 to TRBJ2-5, with D maybe TRBD1 (6 bases). Germline lookup yields CDR1 SGHRS and CDR2 YFSETQ. Between the trimmed V and J ends, which lost 6 bases and 2 bases, there was a span of 11 bases. This CDR3 spans 13 amino acids. The CDR3: CASNSRGQETQYF. In nucleotides, the CDR3 is TGCGCCAGCAATAGCAGGGGACAAGAGACCCAGTACTTC.

The CDR3 region has the DNA TGTGCCTGGAGTGTACGGCGACAGTCCGAGGAGACCCAGTACTTC. Its protein is CAWSVRRQSEETQYF. This chain links TRBV30 with TRBJ2-5; weak D call: TRBD1 (5 bases). The CDR3 is 15 residues long. The V end lost 0 bases, the J end lost 5 bases, and 16 bases lay between the germline ends. Germline V gives CDR1 GTSNPN, CDR2 SVGIG (reference sequence).

The gene calls are TRBV7-9 and TRBJ2-3; TRBD2 matches 8 bases. This CDR3 has 18 amino acids. Unmatched junction bases numbered 17, after V lost 5 bases and J lost 4 bases. From germline, CDR1 is SEHNR and CDR2 FQNEAQ (reference sequence). CDR3 nucleotide sequence: TGTGCCAGCAGCCCCAAGGATATTGTAGCGGGGCAGCCAGATACGCAGTATTTT. Translation gives CASSPKDIVAGQPDTQYF.

The DNA of the CDR3 is TGTGCCAGCAGCTTAGGCCCGACAGGGGGCAATGAGCAGTTCTTC. Protein: CASSLGPTGGNEQFF. The chain uses TRBV7-6 and TRBJ2-1, with 9 bases matching TRBD1. CDR1 and CDR2 from the germline V gene are SGHVS and FNYEAQ. The J segment lost 6 bases and the V segment lost 1 base, leaving 4 bases of the junction unmatched. The CDR3 is made up of 15 amino acids.

The rearrangement uses TRBV5-1 and TRBJ1-5; possibly TRBD1 for D (5 bases). The V gene's germline CDR1 is SGHRS and CDR2 YFSETQ. The CDR3 totals 14 residues. Trimming pared 4 bases from V and 0 bases from J, leaving 8 bases between. CDR3 nucleotide sequence: TGCGCCAGCAGCGAAGGGGATAGCAATCAGCCCCAGCATTTT. Amino acids: CASSEGDSNQPQHF. The full variable domain, with the rest looked up from reference TRBV5-1 and TRBJ1-5, is KAGVTQTPRYLIKTRGQQVTLSCSPISGHRSVSWYQQTPGQGLQFLFEYFSETQRNKGNFPGRFSGRQFSNSRSEMNVSTLELGDSALYLCASSEGDSNQPQHFGDGTRLSIL.

This clone was seen a single time. The chain is built from TRBV4-1 and TRBJ1-5; tentative D call: TRBD1 (6 bases). The V gene lost 0 bases and the J gene lost 4 bases, with 10 bases spanning the gap. Germline V gives CDR1 MGHRA, CDR2 YSYEKL. CDR3 length: 15 amino acids. The CDR3 spells CASSQEQGGNQPQHF. CDR3 coding DNA: TGCGCCAGCAGCCAAGAACAGGGTGGGAATCAGCCCCAGCATTTT.

V and J are TRBV7-3 and TRBJ2-1, with 7 bases lining up with TRBD2. Germline loops: CDR1 SGHTA, CDR2 FQGTGA. Losses at the gene ends were 2 bases for V and 5 bases for J; bases not matched to a gene: 6. The CDR3 extends over 15 amino acids. CDR3 residues: CASSLGRARHNEQFF. The CDR3 nucleotides are TGTGCCAGCAGCTTAGGGAGGGCCCGACACAATGAGCAGTTCTTC.

The V gene is TRBV4-3, the J gene TRBJ1-1; D is unresolved. Germline CDR1 reads LGHNA; CDR2 reads YSLEER. This CDR3 has 14 amino acids. Deletions cut 0 bases from V and 4 bases from J, with 9 bases between. CDR3 sequence reads: CASSQDFGFTEAFF. CDR3 in DNA: TGCGCCAGCAGCCAAGATTTCGGGTTCACTGAAGCTTTCTTT.

This rearrangement joins TRBV10-3 to TRBJ1-3; D is undetermined. From germline, CDR1 is ENHRY and CDR2 SYGVKD. There are 16 residues in the CDR3. Trimming took off 0 bases at V and 0 bases at J, with 9 bases between the two ends. CDR3 DNA: TGTGCCATCAGTGAGTCCCCAACCTACTCTGGAAACACCATATATTTT. It specifies CAISESPTYSGNTIYF.

V and J are TRBV9 and TRBJ1-4; D gene unclear. V was cut by 4 bases and J by 4 bases, with 14 bases left in between. This CDR3 is 15 amino acids long. Germline CDR1 reads SGDLS; CDR2 reads YYNGEE. CDR3: CASSPRGGVNEKLFF. The CDR3 DNA reads as TGTGCCAGCAGCCCTCGGGGAGGCGTTAATGAAAAACTGTTTTTT.

In this sample, this clone turned up once. The chain recombines TRBV5-4 with TRBJ1-1; no clear D gene. This CDR3 region has 13 residues. The germline V gene encodes CDR1 SGHNT and CDR2 YYREEE (reference sequence). V was pared by 5 bases and J by 1 base, with 9 bases between. CDR3 in amino acids: CASSRTRNTEAFF. CDR3 sequence (DNA): TGTGCCAGCAGTCGTACGAGGAACACTGAAGCTTTCTTT.

This chain uses TRBV19 with TRBJ1-3, with TRBD1 matching 7 bases. V lost 5 bases and J lost 0; bases outside the gene matches: 7. Germline-derived CDR1 and CDR2 are LNHDA and SQIVND (reference sequence). The length of the CDR3 is 16 residues. The CDR3 spells CASSVSTGYSGNTIYF. The CDR3 DNA sequence: TGTGCCAGTAGTGTCTCGACAGGGTACTCTGGAAACACCATATATTTT.